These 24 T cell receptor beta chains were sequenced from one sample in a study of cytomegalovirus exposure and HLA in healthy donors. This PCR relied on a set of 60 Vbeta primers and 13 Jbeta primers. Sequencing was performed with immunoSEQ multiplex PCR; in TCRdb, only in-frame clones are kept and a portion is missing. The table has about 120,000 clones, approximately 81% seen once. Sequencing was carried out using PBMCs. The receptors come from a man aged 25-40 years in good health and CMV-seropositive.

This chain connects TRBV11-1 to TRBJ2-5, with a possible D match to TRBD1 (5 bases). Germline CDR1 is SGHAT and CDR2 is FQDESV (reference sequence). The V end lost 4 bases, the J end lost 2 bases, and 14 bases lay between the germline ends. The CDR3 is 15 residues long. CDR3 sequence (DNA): TGTGCCAGCAGCTCGGCAGGCCAGGGACAAGAGACCCAGTACTTC. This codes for CASSSAGQGQETQYF.

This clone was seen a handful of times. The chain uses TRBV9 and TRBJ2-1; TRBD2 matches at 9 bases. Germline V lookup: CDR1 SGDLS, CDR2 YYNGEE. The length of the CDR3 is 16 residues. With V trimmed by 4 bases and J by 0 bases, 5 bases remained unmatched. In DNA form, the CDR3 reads TGTGCCAGCAGCATCGCGGGGGGGGGCTCCTACAATGAGCAGTTCTTC. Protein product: CASSIAGGGSYNEQFF.

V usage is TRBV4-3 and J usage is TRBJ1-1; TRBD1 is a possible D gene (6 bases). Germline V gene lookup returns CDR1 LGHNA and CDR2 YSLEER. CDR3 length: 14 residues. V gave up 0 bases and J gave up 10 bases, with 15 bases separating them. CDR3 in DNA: TGCGCCAGCAGCCAAGAGGTAAGACAGGTTCGAGCTTTCTTT. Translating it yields CASSQEVRQVRAFF.

The CDR3 protein is CASSVRGNGYGYTF. The CDR3 DNA reads as TGTGCCAGCAGCGTAAGGGGAAACGGCTATGGCTACACCTTC. The rearrangement joins TRBV9 to TRBJ1-2, with D possibly being TRBD1 (5 bases). The CDR3 covers 14 residues. V lost 1 base and J 4 bases, leaving 11 bases between the germline ends. Germline V gene lookup returns CDR1 SGDLS and CDR2 YYNGEE. The entire variable domain, with the rest obtained from reference TRBV9 and TRBJ1-2, is as follows: DSGVTQTPKHLITATGQRVTLRCSPRSGDLSVYWYQQSLDQGLQFLIQYYNGEERAKGNILERFSAQQFPDLHSELNLSSLELGDSALYFCASSVRGNGYGYTFGSGTRLTVV.

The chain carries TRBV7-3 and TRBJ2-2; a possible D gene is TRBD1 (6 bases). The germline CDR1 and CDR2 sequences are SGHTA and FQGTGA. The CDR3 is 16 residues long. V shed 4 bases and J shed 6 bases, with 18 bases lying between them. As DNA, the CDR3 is TGTGCCAGCAGCTCTCAGATAGGGGGAATGGCCGGGGAGCTGTTTTTT. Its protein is CASSSQIGGMAGELFF.

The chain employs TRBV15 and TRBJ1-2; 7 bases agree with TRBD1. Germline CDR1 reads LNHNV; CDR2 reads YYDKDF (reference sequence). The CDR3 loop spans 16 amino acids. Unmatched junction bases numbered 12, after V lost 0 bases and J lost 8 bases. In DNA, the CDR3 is TGTGCCACCAGCAGAGAACTGGGACAGTGGGAAGGGGGCTACACCTTC. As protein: CATSRELGQWEGGYTF. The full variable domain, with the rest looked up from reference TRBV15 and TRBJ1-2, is DAMVIQNPRYQVTQFGKPVTLSCSQTLNHNVMYWYQQKSSQAPKLLFHYYDKDFNNEADTPDNFQSRRPNTSFCFLDIRSPGLGDTAMYLCATSRELGQWEGGYTFGSGTRLTVV.

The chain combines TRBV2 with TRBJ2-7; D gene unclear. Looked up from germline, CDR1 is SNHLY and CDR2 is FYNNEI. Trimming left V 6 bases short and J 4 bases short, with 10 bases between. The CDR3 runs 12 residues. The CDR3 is CASSYSLYEQYF. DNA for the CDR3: TGTGCCAGCAGCTACAGCCTTTACGAGCAGTACTTC.

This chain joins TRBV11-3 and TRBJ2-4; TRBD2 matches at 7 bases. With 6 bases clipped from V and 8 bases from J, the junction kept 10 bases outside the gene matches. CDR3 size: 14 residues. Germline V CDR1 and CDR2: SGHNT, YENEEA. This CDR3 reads CASRTGTNEHIQYF. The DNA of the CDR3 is TGTGCCAGCAGGACCGGGACTAACGAGCACATTCAGTACTTC.

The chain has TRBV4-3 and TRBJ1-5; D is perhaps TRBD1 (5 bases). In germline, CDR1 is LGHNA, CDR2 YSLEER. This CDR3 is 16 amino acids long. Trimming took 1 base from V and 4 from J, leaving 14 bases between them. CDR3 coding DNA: TGCGCCAGCAGCCAAGGGAAGGGTAGGGGTAATCAGCCCCAGCATTTT. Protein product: CASSQGKGRGNQPQHF.

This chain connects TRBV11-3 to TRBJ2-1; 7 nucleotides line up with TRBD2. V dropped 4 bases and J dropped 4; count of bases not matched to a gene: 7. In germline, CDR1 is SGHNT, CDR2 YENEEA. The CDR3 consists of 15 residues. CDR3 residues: CASSSGGSTYNEQFF. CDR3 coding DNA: TGTGCCAGCAGCTCGGGCGGGAGTACGTACAATGAGCAGTTCTTC. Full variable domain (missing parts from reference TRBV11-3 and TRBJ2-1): EAGVVQSPRYKIIEKKQPVAFWCNPISGHNTLYWYLQNLGQGPELLIRYENEEAVDDSQLPKDRFSAERLKGVDSTLKIQPAELGDSAVYLCASSSGGSTYNEQFFGPGTRLTVL.

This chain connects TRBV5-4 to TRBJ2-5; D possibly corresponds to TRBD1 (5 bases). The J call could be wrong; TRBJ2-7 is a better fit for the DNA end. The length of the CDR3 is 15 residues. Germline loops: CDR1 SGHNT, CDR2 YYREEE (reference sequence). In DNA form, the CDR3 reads TGTGCCAGCAGCTTGGTGTTCCAGGGATCCTACGAGCAGTACTTC. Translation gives CASSLVFQGSYEQYF.

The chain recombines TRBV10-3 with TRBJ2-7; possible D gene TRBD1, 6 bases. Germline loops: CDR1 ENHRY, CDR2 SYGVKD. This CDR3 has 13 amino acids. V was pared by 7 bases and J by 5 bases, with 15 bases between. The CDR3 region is CAIMGRGAHEQYF. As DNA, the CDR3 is TGTGCCATCATGGGCAGGGGCGCCCACGAGCAGTACTTC.

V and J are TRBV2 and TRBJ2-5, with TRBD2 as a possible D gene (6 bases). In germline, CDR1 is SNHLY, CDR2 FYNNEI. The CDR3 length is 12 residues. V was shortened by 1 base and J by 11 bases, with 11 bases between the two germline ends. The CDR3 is CASSEGGGEQYF. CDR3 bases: TGTGCCAGCAGTGAAGGAGGAGGGGAGCAGTACTTC.

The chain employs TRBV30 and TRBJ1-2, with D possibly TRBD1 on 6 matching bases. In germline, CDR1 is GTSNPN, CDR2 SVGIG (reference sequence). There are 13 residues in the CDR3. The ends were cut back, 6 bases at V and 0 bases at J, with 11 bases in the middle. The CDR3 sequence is CACLDSTNYGYTF. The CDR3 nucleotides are TGTGCCTGCCTGGACAGCACTAACTATGGCTACACCTTC.

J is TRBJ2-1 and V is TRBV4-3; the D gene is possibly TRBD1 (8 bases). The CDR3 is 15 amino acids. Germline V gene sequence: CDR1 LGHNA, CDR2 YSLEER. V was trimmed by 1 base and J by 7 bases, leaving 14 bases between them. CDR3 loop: CASSQATGEGNEQFF. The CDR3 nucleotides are TGCGCCAGCAGCCAAGCGACAGGGGAGGGTAATGAGCAGTTCTTC.

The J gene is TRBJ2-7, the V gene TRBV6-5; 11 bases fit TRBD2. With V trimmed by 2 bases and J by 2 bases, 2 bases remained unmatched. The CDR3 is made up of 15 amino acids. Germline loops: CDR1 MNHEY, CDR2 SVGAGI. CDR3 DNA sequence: TGTGCCAGCAGTTACGATAGCGGGGGGGCCTACGAGCAGTACTTC. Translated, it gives CASSYDSGGAYEQYF.

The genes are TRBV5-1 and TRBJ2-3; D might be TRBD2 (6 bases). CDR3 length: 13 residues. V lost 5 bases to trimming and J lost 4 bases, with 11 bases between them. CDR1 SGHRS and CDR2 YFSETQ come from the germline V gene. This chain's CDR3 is CASSSEGADTQYF. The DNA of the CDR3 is TGCGCCAGCAGTTCGGAGGGTGCAGATACGCAGTATTTT.

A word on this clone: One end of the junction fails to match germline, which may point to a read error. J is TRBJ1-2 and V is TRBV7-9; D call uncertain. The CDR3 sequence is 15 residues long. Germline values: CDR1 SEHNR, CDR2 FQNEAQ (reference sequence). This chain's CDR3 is CSSSAGSFAGYGYTF. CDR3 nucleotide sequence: TGTTCCAGCAGCGCTGGGTCTTTTGCGGGTTATGGCTACACCTTC.

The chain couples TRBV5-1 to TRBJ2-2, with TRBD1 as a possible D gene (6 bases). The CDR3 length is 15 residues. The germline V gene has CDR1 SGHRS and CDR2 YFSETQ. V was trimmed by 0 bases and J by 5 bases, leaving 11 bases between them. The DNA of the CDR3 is TGCGCCAGCAGCTTGGCCCCGACAGGAACCGGGGAGCTGTTTTTT. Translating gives CASSLAPTGTGELFF.

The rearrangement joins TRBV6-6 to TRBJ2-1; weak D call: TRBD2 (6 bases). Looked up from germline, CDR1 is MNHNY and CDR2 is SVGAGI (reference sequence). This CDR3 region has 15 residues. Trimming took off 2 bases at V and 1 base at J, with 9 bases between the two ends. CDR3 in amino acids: CASSYSGPSYNEQFF. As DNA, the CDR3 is TGTGCCAGCAGTTACAGCGGGCCATCCTACAATGAGCAGTTCTTC.

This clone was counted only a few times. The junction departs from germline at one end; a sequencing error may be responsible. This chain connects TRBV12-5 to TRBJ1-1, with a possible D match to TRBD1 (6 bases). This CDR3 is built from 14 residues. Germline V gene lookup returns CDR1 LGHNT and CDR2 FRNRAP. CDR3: CASGLGPAGDEAFF. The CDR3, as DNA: TGTGCTAGTGGCTTGGGCCCGGCAGGGGACGAAGCTTTCTTT.

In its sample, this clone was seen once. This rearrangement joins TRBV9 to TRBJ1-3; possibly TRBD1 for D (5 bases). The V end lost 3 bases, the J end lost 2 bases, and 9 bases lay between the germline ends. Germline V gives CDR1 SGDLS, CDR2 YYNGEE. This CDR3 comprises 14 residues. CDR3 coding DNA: TGTGCCAGCAGCGCGGGACTACCTGGAAACACCATATATTTT. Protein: CASSAGLPGNTIYF.

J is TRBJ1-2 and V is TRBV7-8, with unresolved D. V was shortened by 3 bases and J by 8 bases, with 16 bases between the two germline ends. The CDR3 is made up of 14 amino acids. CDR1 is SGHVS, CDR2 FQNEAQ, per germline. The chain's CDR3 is CASSFFPVQRGYTF. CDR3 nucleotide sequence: TGTGCCAGCAGCTTCTTTCCGGTCCAGAGGGGCTACACCTTC. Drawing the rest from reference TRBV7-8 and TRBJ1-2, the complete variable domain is GAGVSQSPRYKVAKRGQDVALRCDPISGHVSLFWYQQALGQGPEFLTYFQNEAQLDKSGLPSDRFFAERPEGSVSTLKIQRTQQEDSAVYLCASSFFPVQRGYTFGSGTRLTVV.

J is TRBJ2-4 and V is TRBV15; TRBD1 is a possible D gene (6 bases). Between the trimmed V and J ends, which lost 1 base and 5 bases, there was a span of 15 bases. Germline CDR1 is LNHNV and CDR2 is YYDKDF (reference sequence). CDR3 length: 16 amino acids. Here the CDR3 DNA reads TGTGCCACCAGCAGAGGGATCAAGACAGGCGAAAACATTCAGTACTTC. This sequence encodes CATSRGIKTGENIQYF.